Listed here is a single T cell receptor beta chain. The table came from immunoSEQ multiplex PCR; TCRdb's copy has only in-frame clones and leaves some out. The table lists hundreds of thousands of clones, about 90% of them singletons, with more than 1% in the top ten. The CDR3 has 17 amino acids. Germline V gene data show CDR1 as MNHEY and CDR2 as SMNVEV (reference sequence). V was clipped by 5 bases and J by 2 bases; unmatched bases: 14. The study drew participants aged about 18 to 95 years from 20 to 30 US areas. This specimen comes from a study of blood T cell repertoires in COVID-19. In the study overall: Both acute and convalescent COVID-19 samples were obtained from the United States, Italy and Spain.

This TCR was sampled from a woman in her twenties or thirties who had recovered from COVID-19. This sequence joins TRBV27 and TRBJ1-2; 7 bases are shared with TRBD1. Sequencing was done on a sample of PBMCs or T cells enriched from blood (not recorded which). CDR3 nucleotide sequence: TGTGCCAGCAGTGCCTCGGCCCGGGACAGCCGAAACTATGGCTACACCTTC. It is translated as CASSASARDSRNYGYTF.